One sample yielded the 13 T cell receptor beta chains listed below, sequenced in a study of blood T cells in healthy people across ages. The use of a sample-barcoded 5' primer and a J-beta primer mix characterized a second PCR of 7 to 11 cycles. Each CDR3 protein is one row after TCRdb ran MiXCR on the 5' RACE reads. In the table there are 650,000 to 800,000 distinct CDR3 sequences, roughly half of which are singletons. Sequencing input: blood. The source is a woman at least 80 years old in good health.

The CDR3 sequence is CASSLHRVYEQYF. For the CDR3, the DNA is TGTGCCAGCAGCCTGCACAGGGTATACGAGCAGTACTTC. The rearrangement joins TRBV7-2 to TRBJ2-7, with TRBD1 as a possible D gene (6 bases). V dropped 5 bases and J dropped 4 bases, with 12 bases sitting between them. CDR3 length: 13 amino acids. Germline-derived CDR1 and CDR2 are SGHTA and FQGNSA.

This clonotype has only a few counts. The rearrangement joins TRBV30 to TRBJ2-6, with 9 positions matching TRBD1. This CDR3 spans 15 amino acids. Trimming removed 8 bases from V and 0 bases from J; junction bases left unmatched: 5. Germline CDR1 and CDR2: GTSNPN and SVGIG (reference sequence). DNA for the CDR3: TGTGCCACCGGGACAGGGCACTCTGGGGCCAACGTCCTGACTTTC. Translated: CATGTGHSGANVLTF.

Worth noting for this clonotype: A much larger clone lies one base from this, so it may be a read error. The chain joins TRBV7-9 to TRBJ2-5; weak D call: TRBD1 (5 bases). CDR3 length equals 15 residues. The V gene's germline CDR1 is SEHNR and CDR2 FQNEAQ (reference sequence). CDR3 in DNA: TGTGCCAACAGCCAAACTCAGGGCCCCTTCGAGGAGCAGTACTTC. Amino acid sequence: CANSQTQGPFEEQYF.

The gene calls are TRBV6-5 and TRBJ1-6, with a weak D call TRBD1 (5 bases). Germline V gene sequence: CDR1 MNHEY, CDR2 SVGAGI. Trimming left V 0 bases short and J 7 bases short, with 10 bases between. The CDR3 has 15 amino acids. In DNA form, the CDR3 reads TGTGCCAGCAGTTACTCGCGGGGGGACAATTCACCCCTCCACTTT. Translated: CASSYSRGDNSPLHF.

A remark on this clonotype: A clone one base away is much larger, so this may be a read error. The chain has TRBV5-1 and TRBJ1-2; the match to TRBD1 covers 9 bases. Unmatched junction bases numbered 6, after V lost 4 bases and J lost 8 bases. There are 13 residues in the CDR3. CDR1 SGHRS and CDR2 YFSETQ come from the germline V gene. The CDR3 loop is CASSRGQGKGYTF. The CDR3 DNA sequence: TGCGCCAGCAGCCGGGGACAGGGCAAAGGCTACACCTTC.

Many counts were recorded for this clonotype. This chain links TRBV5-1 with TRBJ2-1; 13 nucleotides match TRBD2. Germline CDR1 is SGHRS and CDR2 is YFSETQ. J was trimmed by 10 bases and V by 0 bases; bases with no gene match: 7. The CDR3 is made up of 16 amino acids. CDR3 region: CASSLGLLGLAGEQFF. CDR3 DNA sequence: TGCGCCAGCAGCTTGGGGTTGTTGGGACTAGCGGGGGAGCAGTTCTTC.

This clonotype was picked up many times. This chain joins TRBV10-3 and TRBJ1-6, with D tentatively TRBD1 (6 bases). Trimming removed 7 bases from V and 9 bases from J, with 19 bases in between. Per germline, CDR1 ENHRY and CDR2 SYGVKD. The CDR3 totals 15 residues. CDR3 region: CAITPGAGVSSPLHF. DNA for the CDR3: TGTGCCATCACCCCTGGGGCAGGGGTTAGTTCACCCCTCCACTTT.

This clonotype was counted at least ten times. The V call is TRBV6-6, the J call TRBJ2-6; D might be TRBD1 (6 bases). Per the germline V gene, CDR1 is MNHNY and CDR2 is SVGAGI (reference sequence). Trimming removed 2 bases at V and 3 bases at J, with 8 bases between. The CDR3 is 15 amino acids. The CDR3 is CASSYGGFGANVLTF. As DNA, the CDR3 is TGTGCCAGCAGTTACGGGGGCTTTGGGGCCAACGTCCTGACTTTC.

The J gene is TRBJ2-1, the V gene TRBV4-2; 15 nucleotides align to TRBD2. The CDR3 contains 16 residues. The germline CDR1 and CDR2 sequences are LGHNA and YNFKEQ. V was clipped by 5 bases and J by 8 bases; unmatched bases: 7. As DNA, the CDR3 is TGTGCCAGCAGCACTCGGACTAGCGGGGGGGCCCATGAGCAGTTCTTC. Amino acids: CASSTRTSGGAHEQFF.

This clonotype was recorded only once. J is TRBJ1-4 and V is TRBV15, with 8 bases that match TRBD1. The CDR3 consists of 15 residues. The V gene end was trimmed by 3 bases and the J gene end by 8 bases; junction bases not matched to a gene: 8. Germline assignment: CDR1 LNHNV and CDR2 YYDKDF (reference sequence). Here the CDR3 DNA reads TGTGCCACCAGCAGTTCAGGGGGCTTTAAGGAAAAACTGTTTTTT. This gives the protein CATSSSGGFKEKLFF.

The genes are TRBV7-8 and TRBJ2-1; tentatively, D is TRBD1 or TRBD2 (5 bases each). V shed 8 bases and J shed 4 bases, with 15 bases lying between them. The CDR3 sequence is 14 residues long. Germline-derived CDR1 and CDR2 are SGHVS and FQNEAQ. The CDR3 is CASVWDRSYNEQFF. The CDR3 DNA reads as TGTGCCAGCGTCTGGGACCGATCGTACAATGAGCAGTTCTTC.

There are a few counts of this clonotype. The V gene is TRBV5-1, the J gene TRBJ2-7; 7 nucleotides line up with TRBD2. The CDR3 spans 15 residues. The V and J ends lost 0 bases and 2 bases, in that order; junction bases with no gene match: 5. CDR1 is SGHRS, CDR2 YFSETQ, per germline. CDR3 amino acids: CASSLVPGGTYEQYF. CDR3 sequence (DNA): TGCGCCAGCAGCTTGGTGCCGGGAGGTACCTACGAGCAGTACTTC.

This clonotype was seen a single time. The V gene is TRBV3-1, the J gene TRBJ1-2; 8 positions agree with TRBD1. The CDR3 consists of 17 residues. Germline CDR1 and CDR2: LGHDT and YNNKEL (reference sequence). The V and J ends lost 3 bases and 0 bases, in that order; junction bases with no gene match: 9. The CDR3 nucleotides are TGTGCCAGCAGCCAGATAAGACAGGGGAAAGCTAACTATGGCTACACCTTC. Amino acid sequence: CASSQIRQGKANYGYTF.